The 17 T cell receptor beta chains presented below share a single source sample, sequenced in a study of siplizumab effects on memory and regulatory T cells. Profiling relied on immunoSEQ multiplex PCR, and the TCRdb table lists in-frame clones only, not all of them. The sample contains 65,000 to 85,000 clones, 93% of which appear only once. Sequencing was carried out using CD8+ T cells sorted from blood. The source is a human donor in good health.

V usage is TRBV9 and J usage is TRBJ2-7; 9 positions agree with TRBD1. Germline CDR1 SGDLS, CDR2 YYNGEE. The CDR3 length is 14 residues. V was clipped by 0 bases and J by 6 bases; unmatched bases: 4. CDR3 residues: CASSVGDRVGEQYF. The CDR3 DNA reads TGTGCCAGCAGCGTAGGGGACAGGGTAGGCGAGCAGTACTTC.

The gene calls are TRBV13 and TRBJ2-7; TRBD1 matches 8 bases. Germline CDR1 reads PRHDT; CDR2 reads FYEKMQ (reference sequence). This CDR3 has 15 amino acids. Germline trimming cut 0 bases from V and 1 base from J; bases unmatched to any gene: 2. The CDR3 spells CASSLGTGVSYEQYF. The DNA for the CDR3 is TGTGCCAGCAGCTTAGGGACAGGGGTGTCCTACGAGCAGTACTTC.

In its sample, this clone was seen once. This chain connects TRBV7-6 to TRBJ2-1; 9 positions agree with TRBD1. V shed 1 base, J shed 6 bases, and the junction held 4 bases outside the gene matches. The germline gives CDR1 SGHVS, CDR2 FNYEAQ. The CDR3 length is 15 residues. The CDR3 bases are TGTGCCAGCAGCTTAGTAGGGGGACAGGGCAATGAGCAGTTCTTC. Protein: CASSLVGGQGNEQFF.

The chain has TRBV19 and TRBJ1-6, with a weak D call TRBD1 (5 bases). Trimming removed 5 bases from V and 7 bases from J, with 12 bases in between. This CDR3 has 14 amino acids. CDR1 is LNHDA, CDR2 SQIVND, per germline (reference sequence). The CDR3 DNA sequence: TGTGCCAGTAGTGGAGGGACTCTGAATTCACCCCTCCACTTT. Translating it yields CASSGGTLNSPLHF.

This chain uses TRBV27 with TRBJ2-2; D gene ambiguous. Trimming shortened V by 4 bases and J by 5 bases, and 5 bases separated the two germline ends. CDR1 and CDR2 from the germline V gene are MNHEY and SMNVEV (reference sequence). The CDR3 loop spans 12 amino acids. In nucleotides, the CDR3 is TGTGCCAGCAGTTACCTGACCGGGGAGCTGTTTTTT. Translated, it gives CASSYLTGELFF.

Concerning this clone: The identical CDR3 is also encoded by other nucleotide sequences in the sample. This chain links TRBV9 with TRBJ1-3, with TRBD1 matching 8 bases. CDR1 is SGDLS and CDR2 is YYNGEE in the germline V gene. V gave up 5 bases and J gave up 7 bases; unmatched junction bases: 2. The CDR3 sequence is 12 residues long. The CDR3 loop reads CASSGDRNTIYF. CDR3 DNA: TGTGCCAGCAGTGGGGACAGGAACACCATATATTTT.

V usage is TRBV7-3 and J usage is TRBJ2-1, with 8 bases matching TRBD1. Per germline, CDR1 SGHTA and CDR2 FQGTGA. The J segment lost 0 bases and the V segment lost 5 bases, leaving 3 bases of the junction unmatched. CDR3 length: 15 amino acids. Here the CDR3 DNA reads TGTGCCAGCAGCGACGGGACAGGCTCCTACAATGAGCAGTTCTTC. Its translation: CASSDGTGSYNEQFF.

The chain recombines TRBV5-1 with TRBJ2-7; TRBD2 matches 8 bases. The CDR3 totals 17 residues. J was trimmed by 0 bases and V by 4 bases; bases with no gene match: 12. Per the germline V gene, CDR1 is SGHRS and CDR2 is YFSETQ. This CDR3 is CASSPGGEGDLSYEQYF. DNA of the CDR3: TGCGCCAGCAGCCCGGGGGGGGAGGGCGACCTCTCCTACGAGCAGTACTTC. Filled out from reference TRBV5-1 and TRBJ2-7, the complete variable domain reads KAGVTQTPRYLIKTRGQQVTLSCSPISGHRSVSWYQQTPGQGLQFLFEYFSETQRNKGNFPGRFSGRQFSNSRSEMNVSTLELGDSALYLCASSPGGEGDLSYEQYFGPGTRLTVT.

This chain connects TRBV28 to TRBJ1-1; D remains ambiguous. The CDR3 sequence is 13 residues long. V shed 2 bases and J shed 5 bases, with 9 bases lying between them. Per the germline V gene, CDR1 is MDHEN and CDR2 is SYDVKM. The DNA of the CDR3 is TGTGCCAGCAGTTTAACCCCTGGGACTGAAGCTTTCTTT. Residues: CASSLTPGTEAFF.

The V call is TRBV9, the J call TRBJ1-4; D is uncertain. V shed 2 bases and J shed 0 bases, with 8 bases lying between them. Germline values: CDR1 SGDLS, CDR2 YYNGEE. The CDR3 has 15 amino acids. The chain's CDR3 is CASSVGVATNEKLFF. In DNA form, the CDR3 reads TGTGCCAGCAGCGTCGGAGTTGCAACTAATGAAAAACTGTTTTTT.

The gene calls are TRBV11-2 and TRBJ2-1; D gene uncertain. CDR1 SGHAT and CDR2 FQNNGV come from the germline V gene. The CDR3 has 14 residues. Trimming removed 3 bases at V and 0 bases at J, with 6 bases between. The CDR3: CASSLASSYNEQFF. In DNA, the CDR3 is TGTGCCAGCAGCTTGGCCAGCTCCTACAATGAGCAGTTCTTC.

The V and J genes are TRBV11-2 and TRBJ2-1, with D perhaps matching TRBD1 (5 bases). The CDR3 is 14 residues long. Trimming took off 3 bases at V and 1 base at J, with 7 bases between the two ends. Germline CDR1 and CDR2: SGHAT and FQNNGV. CDR3 coding DNA: TGTGCCAGCAGCTTCCAGGGATCCTACAATGAGCAGTTCTTC. Its translation: CASSFQGSYNEQFF.

V and J are TRBV5-6 and TRBJ2-3, with 9 bases lining up with TRBD1. Germline V gene sequence: CDR1 SGHDT, CDR2 YYEEEE. The CDR3 runs 16 residues. V gave up 5 bases and J gave up 0 bases; unmatched junction bases: 7. The CDR3 DNA is TGTGCCAGCAGGGACTGGACAGGGGACAGCACAGATACGCAGTATTTT. Amino acid sequence: CASRDWTGDSTDTQYF. Variable domain in full (rest from reference TRBV5-6 and TRBJ2-3): DAGVTQSPTHLIKTRGQQVTLRCSPKSGHDTVSWYQQALGQGPQFIFQYYEEEERQRGNFPDRFSGHQFPNYSSELNVNALLLGDSALYLCASRDWTGDSTDTQYFGPGTRLTVL.

The gene calls are TRBV11-2 and TRBJ2-3; maybe TRBD2 (5 bases). Trimming cost V 5 bases and J 4 bases, with 13 bases left between them. The CDR3 runs to 14 residues. CDR1 is SGHAT and CDR2 is FQNNGV in the germline V gene. Here the CDR3 DNA reads TGTGCCAGCAGCGCCGGGATGGGCGCAGATACGCAGTATTTT. This sequence encodes CASSAGMGADTQYF.

This chain uses TRBV10-2 with TRBJ1-2, with a possible D match to TRBD1 (6 bases). Germline V lookup: CDR1 WSHSY, CDR2 SAAADI. The CDR3 is made up of 13 amino acids. The ends were cut back, 8 bases at V and 5 bases at J, with 15 bases in the middle. CDR3 in DNA: TGCGCCAGCGCAACGGGGGGGCTGTATGGCTACACCTTC. Encoded protein: CASATGGLYGYTF.

V gene TRBV7-8 combines with J gene TRBJ2-7; D gene uncertain. This CDR3 has 13 residues. Trimming removed 5 bases at V and 4 bases at J, with 12 bases between. Germline lookup yields CDR1 SGHVS and CDR2 FQNEAQ. CDR3 region: CASSPAVGYEQYF. The CDR3 bases are TGTGCCAGCAGCCCTGCCGTGGGGTACGAGCAGTACTTC.

The chain combines TRBV27 with TRBJ2-6; D possibly corresponds to TRBD1 (5 bases). The CDR3 loop spans 17 amino acids. The V end lost 5 bases, the J end lost 0 bases, and 14 bases lay between the germline ends. Germline V CDR1 and CDR2: MNHEY, SMNVEV (reference sequence). As DNA, the CDR3 is TGTGCCAGCAGTCCCATGCCAACAGGCTCTGGGGCCAACGTCCTGACTTTC. Its protein is CASSPMPTGSGANVLTF. The complete variable domain, with remaining parts taken from reference TRBV27 and TRBJ2-6, reads EAQVTQNPRYLITVTGKKLTVTCSQNMNHEYMSWYRQDPGLGLRQIYYSMNVEVTDKGDVPEGYKVSRKEKRNFPLILESPSPNQTSLYFCASSPMPTGSGANVLTFGAGSRLTVL.